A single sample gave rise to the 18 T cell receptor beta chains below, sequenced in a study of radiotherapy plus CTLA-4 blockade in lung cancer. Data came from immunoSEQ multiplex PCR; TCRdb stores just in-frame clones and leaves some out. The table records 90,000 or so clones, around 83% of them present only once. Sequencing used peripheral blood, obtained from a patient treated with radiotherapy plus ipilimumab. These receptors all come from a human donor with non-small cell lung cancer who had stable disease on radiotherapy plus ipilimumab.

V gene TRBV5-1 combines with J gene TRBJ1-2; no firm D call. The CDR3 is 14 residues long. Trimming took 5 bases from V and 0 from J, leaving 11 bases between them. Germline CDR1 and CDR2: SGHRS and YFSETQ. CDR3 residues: CASRDGTTNYGYTF. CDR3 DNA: TGCGCCAGCAGGGATGGTACCACTAACTATGGCTACACCTTC.

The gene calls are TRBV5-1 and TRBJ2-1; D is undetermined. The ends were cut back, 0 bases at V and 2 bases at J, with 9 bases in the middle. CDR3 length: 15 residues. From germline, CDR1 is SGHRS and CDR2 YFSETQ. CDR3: CASSLADRPYNEQFF. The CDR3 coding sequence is TGCGCCAGCAGCTTGGCCGATAGGCCCTACAATGAGCAGTTCTTC.

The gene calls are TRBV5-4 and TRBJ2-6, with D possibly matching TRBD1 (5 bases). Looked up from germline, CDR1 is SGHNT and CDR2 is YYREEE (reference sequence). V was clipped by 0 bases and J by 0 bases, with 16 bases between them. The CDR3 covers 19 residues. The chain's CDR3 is CASSLDYATVSSGANVLTF. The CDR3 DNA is TGTGCCAGCAGCTTGGATTACGCGACAGTGAGCTCTGGGGCCAACGTCCTGACTTTC.

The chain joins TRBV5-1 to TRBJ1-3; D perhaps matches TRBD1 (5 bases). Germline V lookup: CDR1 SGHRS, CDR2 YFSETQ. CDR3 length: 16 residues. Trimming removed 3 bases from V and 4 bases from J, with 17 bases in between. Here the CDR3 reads CASSWTGERGGNTIYF. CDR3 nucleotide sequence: TGCGCCAGCAGCTGGACGGGGGAGAGGGGCGGAAACACCATATATTTT.

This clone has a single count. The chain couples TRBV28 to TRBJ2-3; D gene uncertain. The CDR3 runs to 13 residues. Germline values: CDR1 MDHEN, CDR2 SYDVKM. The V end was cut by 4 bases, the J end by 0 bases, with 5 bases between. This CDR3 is CASSYRSTDTQYF. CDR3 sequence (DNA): TGTGCCAGCAGTTATCGTAGCACAGATACGCAGTATTTT.

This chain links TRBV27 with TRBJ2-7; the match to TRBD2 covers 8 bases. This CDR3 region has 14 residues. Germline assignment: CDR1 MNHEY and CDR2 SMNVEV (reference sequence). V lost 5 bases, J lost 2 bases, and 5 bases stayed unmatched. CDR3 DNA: TGTGCCAGCAGTCAGATAGCGGGGCCCTACGAGCAGTACTTC. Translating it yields CASSQIAGPYEQYF.

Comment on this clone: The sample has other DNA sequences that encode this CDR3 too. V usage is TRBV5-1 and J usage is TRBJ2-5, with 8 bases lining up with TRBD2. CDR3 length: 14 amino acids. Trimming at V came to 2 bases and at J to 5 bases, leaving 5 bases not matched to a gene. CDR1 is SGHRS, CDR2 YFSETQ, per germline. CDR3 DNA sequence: TGCGCCAGCAGCTTTGGCGGGGGGCAGGAGACCCAGTACTTC. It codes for CASSFGGGQETQYF.

CDR3 protein: CASSYTGQRNQPQHF. The CDR3 nucleotides are TGTGCCAGCAGCTATACGGGACAAAGGAATCAGCCCCAGCATTTT. V usage is TRBV28 and J usage is TRBJ1-5; D possibly corresponds to TRBD1 (6 bases). Germline V CDR1 and CDR2: MDHEN, SYDVKM. Trimming pared 6 bases from V and 4 bases from J, leaving 16 bases between. The CDR3 length is 15 residues.

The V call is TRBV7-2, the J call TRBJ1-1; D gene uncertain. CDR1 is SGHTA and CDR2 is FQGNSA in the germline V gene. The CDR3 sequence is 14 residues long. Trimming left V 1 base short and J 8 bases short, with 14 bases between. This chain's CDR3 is CASSLVWASTEAFF. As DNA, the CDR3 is TGTGCCAGCAGCTTAGTCTGGGCTTCGACCGAAGCTTTCTTT.

The CDR3 bases are TGTGCCAGCAGCTTAGCGTTGAACACCGGGGAGCTGTTTTTT. It specifies CASSLALNTGELFF. The chain carries TRBV7-8 and TRBJ2-2, with unresolved D. This CDR3 region has 14 residues. Trimming cost V 0 bases and J 1 base, with 3 bases left between them. Germline CDR1 and CDR2: SGHVS and FQNEAQ.

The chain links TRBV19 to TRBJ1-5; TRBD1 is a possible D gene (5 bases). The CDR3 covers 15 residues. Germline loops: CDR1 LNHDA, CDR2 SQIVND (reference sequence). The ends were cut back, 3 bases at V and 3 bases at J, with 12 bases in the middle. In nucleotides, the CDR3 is TGTGCCAGTAGTATTTTTTCTGGGGCCAATCAGCCCCAGCATTTT. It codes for CASSIFSGANQPQHF.

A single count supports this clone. CDR3 DNA sequence: TGTGCCAGCAGCCCAACCGGAGCGGGAGAATCCTACGAGCAGTACTTC. This encodes CASSPTGAGESYEQYF. V gene TRBV7-9 combines with J gene TRBJ2-7; 8 nucleotides agree with TRBD2. The CDR3 covers 16 residues. The trim removed 5 bases at V and 1 base at J, leaving 10 bases unmatched. Germline CDR1 reads SEHNR; CDR2 reads FQNEAQ (reference sequence).

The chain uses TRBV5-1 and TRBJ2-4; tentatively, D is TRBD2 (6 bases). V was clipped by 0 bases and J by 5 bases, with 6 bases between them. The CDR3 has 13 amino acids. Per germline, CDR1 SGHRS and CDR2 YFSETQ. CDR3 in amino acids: CASSLGRENIQYF. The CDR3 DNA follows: TGCGCCAGCAGCTTGGGGAGGGAAAACATTCAGTACTTC. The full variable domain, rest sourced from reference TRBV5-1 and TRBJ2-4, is KAGVTQTPRYLIKTRGQQVTLSCSPISGHRSVSWYQQTPGQGLQFLFEYFSETQRNKGNFPGRFSGRQFSNSRSEMNVSTLELGDSALYLCASSLGRENIQYFGAGTRLSVL.

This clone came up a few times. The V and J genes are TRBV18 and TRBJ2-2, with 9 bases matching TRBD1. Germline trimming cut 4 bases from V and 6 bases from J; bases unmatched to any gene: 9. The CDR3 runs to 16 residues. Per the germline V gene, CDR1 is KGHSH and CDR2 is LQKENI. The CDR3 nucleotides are TGTGCCAGCTCACAGTCGGGACAGGGCGGCGCCGGGGAGCTGTTTTTT. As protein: CASSQSGQGGAGELFF.

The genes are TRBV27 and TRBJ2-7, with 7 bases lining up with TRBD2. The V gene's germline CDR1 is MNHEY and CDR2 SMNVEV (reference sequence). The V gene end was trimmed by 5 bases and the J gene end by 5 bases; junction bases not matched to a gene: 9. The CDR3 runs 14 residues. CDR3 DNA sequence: TGTGCCAGCAGTGCCCGGACTAGTCTCCACGAGCAGTACTTC. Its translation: CASSARTSLHEQYF.

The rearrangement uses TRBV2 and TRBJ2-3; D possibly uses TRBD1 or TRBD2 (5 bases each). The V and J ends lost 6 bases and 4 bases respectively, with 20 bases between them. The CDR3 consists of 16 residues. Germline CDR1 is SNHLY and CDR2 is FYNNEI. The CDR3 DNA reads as TGTGCCAGCAGCTCGGCGAGGGGCCTAATGGCAGATACGCAGTATTTT. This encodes CASSSARGLMADTQYF.

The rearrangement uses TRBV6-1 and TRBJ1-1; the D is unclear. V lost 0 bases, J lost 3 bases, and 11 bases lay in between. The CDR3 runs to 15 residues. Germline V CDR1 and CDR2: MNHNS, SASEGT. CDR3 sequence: CASSEAERWYTEAFF. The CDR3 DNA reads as TGTGCCAGCAGTGAAGCGGAACGGTGGTACACTGAAGCTTTCTTT.

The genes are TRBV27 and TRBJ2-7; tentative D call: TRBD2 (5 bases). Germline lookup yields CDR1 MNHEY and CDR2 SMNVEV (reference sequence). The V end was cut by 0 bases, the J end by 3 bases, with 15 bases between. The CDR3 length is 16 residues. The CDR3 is CASSLSSGGFSYEQYF. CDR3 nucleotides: TGTGCCAGCAGTTTATCGAGCGGAGGTTTCAGCTACGAGCAGTACTTC.